The clone carrying this TCR beta chain has more than one count but fewer than ten. What it binds is unknown. Thyroid ultrasound, orbital computed tomography, clinical symptoms, and serum thyroxine and TRAb underpinned diagnoses. This entry belongs to a study of T cells in Graves' hyperthyroidism and ophthalmopathy. It was RNA transcripts that yielded the amplified TCR beta CDR3 regions. Carried out on the TCR CDR3, a first-round RT-PCR used the HTBI primer set. TCRdb recomputed calls from the multiplex PCR reads with MiXCR, one row per CDR3 protein. This sample has about 840,000 distinct CDR3 sequences, with roughly 40% found just once. The germline CDR1 and CDR2 sequences are SGHTA and FQGTGA. V shed 5 bases and J shed 5 bases, with 9 bases lying between them. This CDR3 is 13 amino acids long. Whole-study results and caveats: Most clonotypes expanded in thyroid above 0.001 were likewise present in blood.

Sequenced: blood. This chain links TRBV7-3 with TRBJ2-2, with D unresolved. This receptor was taken from a man aged 18 to 30 with Graves' hyperthyroidism. This CDR3 is CASSDTRTGELFF. CDR3 in DNA: TGTGCCAGCAGCGACACAAGGACCGGGGAGCTGTTTTTT.